The 11 T cell receptor beta chains in this list originate from one sample, sequenced in a study of blood T cell repertoires in COVID-19. TCRdb's copy holds only in-frame clones and misses some; the assay was immunoSEQ multiplex PCR. Of around 150,000 clones in the sample, roughly 87% are singletons; the top ten hold 3% to 4.5%. The sample comprised peripheral blood. All receptors derive from a woman aged 60 to 75 who had recovered from COVID-19.

The V gene is TRBV9, the J gene TRBJ2-3; TRBD2 aligns across 9 bases. Germline trimming cut 0 bases from V and 4 bases from J; bases unmatched to any gene: 9. Germline V gene data show CDR1 as SGDLS and CDR2 as YYNGEE. The CDR3 runs 17 residues. CDR3 in amino acids: CASSVGSGGSGADTQYF. CDR3 coding DNA: TGTGCCAGCAGCGTAGGTAGCGGGGGTTCGGGGGCAGATACGCAGTATTTT.

The chain combines TRBV14 with TRBJ1-3; TRBD1 is a possible D gene (6 bases). This CDR3 region has 15 residues. In germline, CDR1 is SGHDN, CDR2 FVKESK. V was cut by 1 base and J by 1 base, with 8 bases left in between. The DNA for the CDR3 is TGTGCCAGCAGCCAAGGTACAGGGTCTGGAAACACCATATATTTT. Its protein product is CASSQGTGSGNTIYF.

This rearrangement joins TRBV18 to TRBJ2-3, with D tentatively TRBD1 (5 bases). The CDR3 loop spans 15 amino acids. Trimming left V 3 bases short and J 0 bases short, with 10 bases between. Germline CDR1 KGHSH, CDR2 LQKENI. The CDR3 sequence: CASSPRQSSTDTQYF. The CDR3 nucleotides are TGTGCCAGCTCACCCCGACAGTCTAGCACAGATACGCAGTATTTT. Complete variable domain (other parts from reference TRBV18 and TRBJ2-3): NAGVMQNPRHLVRRRGQEARLRCSPMKGHSHVYWYRQLPEEGLKFMVYLQKENIIDESGMPKERFSAEFPKEGPSILRIQQVVRGDSAAYFCASSPRQSSTDTQYFGPGTRLTVL.

The chain recombines TRBV3-1 (or the pseudogene TRBV3-2) with TRBJ1-6; 10 bases line up with TRBD1. V lost 4 bases and J lost 8; bases outside the gene matches: 5. CDR3 length equals 15 residues. Germline V gene lookup returns CDR1 LGHDT and CDR2 YNNKEL (reference sequence). CDR3 DNA sequence: TGTGCCAGCAGCCTAGGGACAGGGGAAGATTCACCCCTCCACTTT. Its protein product is CASSLGTGEDSPLHF.

The V and J genes are TRBV5-4 and TRBJ2-7, with 9 nucleotides matching TRBD1. CDR3 length equals 14 residues. Germline V gene data show CDR1 as SGHNT and CDR2 as YYREEE (reference sequence). J gave up 1 base and V 6 bases, and 5 bases lay outside the gene matches. CDR3 DNA sequence: TGTGCCAGCACGTCTGACAGGGGGTCCTACGAGCAGTACTTC. It codes for CASTSDRGSYEQYF. The full variable domain, completed using reference TRBV5-4 and TRBJ2-7, is ETGVTQSPTHLIKTRGQQVTLRCSSQSGHNTVSWYQQALGQGPQFIFQYYREEENGRGNFPPRFSGLQFPNYSSELNVNALELDDSALYLCASTSDRGSYEQYFGPGTRLTVT.

This sequence joins TRBV11-2 and TRBJ1-2; D call uncertain. The germline gives CDR1 SGHAT, CDR2 FQNNGV. The CDR3 length is 15 residues. V gave up 1 base and J gave up 1 base, with 10 bases separating them. The CDR3 sequence is CASSLVGNVNYGYTF. The DNA of the CDR3 is TGTGCCAGCAGCTTAGTCGGGAACGTTAACTATGGCTACACCTTC. The whole variable domain, filled in from reference TRBV11-2 and TRBJ1-2, reads EAGVAQSPRYKIIEKRQSVAFWCNPISGHATLYWYQQILGQGPKLLIQFQNNGVVDDSQLPKDRFSAERLKGVDSTLKIQPAKLEDSAVYLCASSLVGNVNYGYTFGSGTRLTVV.

The chain joins TRBV28 to TRBJ2-5; 13 bases are shared with TRBD2. Germline V gene data show CDR1 as MDHEN and CDR2 as SYDVKM. The CDR3 runs to 12 residues. J was trimmed by 7 bases and V by 8 bases; bases with no gene match: 1. This CDR3 is CASRTSGGTQYF. CDR3 sequence (DNA): TGTGCCAGCCGGACTAGCGGGGGGACCCAGTACTTC.

This clone was found once. The J gene is TRBJ2-5, the V gene TRBV10-3; D uncertain. This CDR3 region has 14 residues. CDR1 and CDR2 (germline): ENHRY, SYGVKD. The V end was cut by 0 bases, the J end by 2 bases, with 7 bases between. The CDR3 region is CAISESREQETQYF. The CDR3, as DNA: TGTGCCATCAGTGAGTCAAGAGAGCAAGAGACCCAGTACTTC.

Written as DNA, the CDR3 is TGTGCCAGCAGTCCCGACAGGGGAGTGGGATCCTATAATTCACCCCTCCACTTT. Translation gives CASSPDRGVGSYNSPLHF. This chain links TRBV3-1 (or the pseudogene TRBV3-2) with TRBJ1-6; 8 bases are a match to TRBD1. The germline gives CDR1 LGHDT, CDR2 YNNKEL (reference sequence). V shed 6 bases, J shed 1 base, and the junction held 11 bases outside the gene matches. CDR3 length equals 18 residues.

The rearrangement uses TRBV28 and TRBJ2-7, with 9 positions matching TRBD1. CDR3 length: 14 amino acids. V was clipped by 5 bases and J by 2 bases; unmatched bases: 4. Germline-derived CDR1 and CDR2 are MDHEN and SYDVKM. CDR3 bases: TGTGCCAGCAGTGGGGGGACAGGGACCTACGAGCAGTACTTC. It translates to CASSGGTGTYEQYF.

This chain links TRBV6-5 with TRBJ2-5; the D gene is possibly TRBD1 (6 bases). Between the trimmed V and J ends, which lost 5 bases and 1 base, there was a span of 14 bases. Germline V lookup: CDR1 MNHEY, CDR2 SVGAGI. This CDR3 comprises 15 residues. In nucleotides, the CDR3 is TGTGCCAGCAGTCTATACGACAGGATCCAAGAGACCCAGTACTTC. This gives the protein CASSLYDRIQETQYF.